This TCR beta chain is drawn from a study of molecular identifiers for immune sequencing clone quantification. Study context: In the replicates, RNA derived from about 19,000 or 110,000 naive CD8 cells was divided into five parts, and four were sequenced. Study conclusions and caveats: Barcode-sharing identical TCR molecules could underestimate highly expanded clone sizes. Among effectors, clones above 20 RNA copies held over 98% of molecules; among naive cells, under 1%. Jurkat TCR RNA spiked in from one cell could reportedly be detected among 800,000 to 1,000,000 naive cells.

This clonotype was seen a handful of times. The antigen is not known. There are 16 residues in the CDR3. The V segment lost 1 base and the J segment 5 bases; nucleotides outside the gene matches: 9. The germline V gene encodes CDR1 DFQATT and CDR2 SNEGSKA (reference sequence). Each CDR3 protein is one row after TCRdb ran MiXCR on the PCR reads. The table lists 460,000 or so distinct CDR3 sequences, around 23% of them singletons. The chain links TRBV20-1 to TRBJ2-5, with 11 bases fitting TRBD2. The sample was naive CD8+ T cells from blood, with Jurkat cell RNA spiked in. Indicated subset: FACS-sorted CD8+CD4-CCR7+CD45RA+ naive T cells. This clonotype originated in a human donor in good health. Some libraries in this study had Jurkat cell RNA spiked in. The CDR3 here is CSARAGSGRAWETQYF. CDR3 DNA sequence: TGCAGTGCTAGAGCGGGTAGCGGGAGGGCCTGGGAGACCCAGTACTTC.